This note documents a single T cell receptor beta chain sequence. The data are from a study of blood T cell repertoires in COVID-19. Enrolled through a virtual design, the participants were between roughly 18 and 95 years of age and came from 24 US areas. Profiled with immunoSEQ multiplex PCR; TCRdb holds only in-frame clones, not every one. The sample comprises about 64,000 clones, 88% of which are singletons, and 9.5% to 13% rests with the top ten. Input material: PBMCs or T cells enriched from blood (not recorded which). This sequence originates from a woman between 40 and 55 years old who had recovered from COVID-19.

CDR3 in DNA: TGTGCCAGCAGTGATGTCGGAGGGAGGCGAGAGACCCAGTACTTC. Translated: CASSDVGGRRETQYF. The chain joins TRBV6-1 to TRBJ2-5, with a tentative D call TRBD2 (6 bases). Germline loops: CDR1 MNHNS, CDR2 SASEGT. The CDR3 runs 15 residues. Between the trimmed V and J ends, which lost 3 bases and 4 bases, there was a span of 15 bases.